In its sample, the clone carrying this TCR beta chain was seen a few times. Its antigen is undetermined. Clones were sequenced by immunoSEQ multiplex PCR, and TCRdb holds only the in-frame ones, with some missing. The sample records about 120,000 clones, approximately 90% being singletons. Receiving focal radiation plus CTLA-4 blockade with ipilimumab were patients who had chemo-refractory metastatic non-small-cell lung cancer. This sample was taken from a study of radiotherapy plus CTLA-4 blockade in lung cancer. Overall study results and limits: Tumor-origin TCR clones grew in blood after radiotherapy plus ipilimumab.

Germline lookup yields CDR1 LNHDA and CDR2 SQIVND (reference sequence). Trimming took 5 bases from V and 5 from J, leaving 13 bases between them. This CDR3 region has 13 residues. The TCR comes from a human donor with non-small cell lung cancer that progressed on radiotherapy plus ipilimumab. The specimen comprised peripheral blood, sampled from a patient treated with radiotherapy plus ipilimumab. The gene calls are TRBV19 and TRBJ2-7; unclear D gene. In DNA form, the CDR3 reads TGTGCCAGTAGTCCCCGGAGTACCAACGAGCAGTACTTC. This translates into CASSPRSTNEQYF.